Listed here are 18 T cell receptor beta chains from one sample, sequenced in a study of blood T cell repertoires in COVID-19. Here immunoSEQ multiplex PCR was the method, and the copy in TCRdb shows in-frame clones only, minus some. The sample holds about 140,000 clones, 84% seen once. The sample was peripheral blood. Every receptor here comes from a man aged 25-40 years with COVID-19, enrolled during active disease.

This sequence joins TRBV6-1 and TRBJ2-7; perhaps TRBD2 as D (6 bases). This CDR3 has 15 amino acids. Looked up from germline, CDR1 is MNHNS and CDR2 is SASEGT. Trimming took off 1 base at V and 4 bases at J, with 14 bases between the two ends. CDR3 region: CASSEGDRGGYEQYF. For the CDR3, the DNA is TGTGCCAGCAGTGAAGGGGATCGGGGAGGATACGAGCAGTACTTC.

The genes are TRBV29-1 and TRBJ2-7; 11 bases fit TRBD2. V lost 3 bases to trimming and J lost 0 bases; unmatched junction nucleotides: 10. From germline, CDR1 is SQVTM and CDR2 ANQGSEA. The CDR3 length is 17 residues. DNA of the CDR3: TGCAGCGTTGAGCTAGCGGGAGGTATCTCGGGCTCCTACGAGCAGTACTTC. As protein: CSVELAGGISGSYEQYF.

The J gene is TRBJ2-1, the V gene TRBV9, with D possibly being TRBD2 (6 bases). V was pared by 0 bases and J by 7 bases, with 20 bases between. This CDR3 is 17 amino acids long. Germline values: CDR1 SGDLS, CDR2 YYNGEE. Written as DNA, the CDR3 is TGTGCCAGCAGCGTAGAGGTGGGCAGGTCGGGAGTGAATGAGCAGTTCTTC. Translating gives CASSVEVGRSGVNEQFF.

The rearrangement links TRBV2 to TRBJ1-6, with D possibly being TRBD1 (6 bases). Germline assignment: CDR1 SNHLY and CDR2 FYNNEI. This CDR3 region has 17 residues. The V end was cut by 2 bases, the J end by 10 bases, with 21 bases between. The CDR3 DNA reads TGTGCCAGCAGTGAAAACGCGGGGGGGGCGCGACGATCACCCCTCCACTTT. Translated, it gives CASSENAGGARRSPLHF.

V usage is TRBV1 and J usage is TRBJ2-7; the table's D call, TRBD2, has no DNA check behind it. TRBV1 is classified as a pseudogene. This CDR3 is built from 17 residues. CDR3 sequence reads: CTSSQERRLAGIYEQYF. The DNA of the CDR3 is TGCACCAGCAGCCAAGAGAGAAGACTAGCGGGAATCTACGAGCAGTACTTC.

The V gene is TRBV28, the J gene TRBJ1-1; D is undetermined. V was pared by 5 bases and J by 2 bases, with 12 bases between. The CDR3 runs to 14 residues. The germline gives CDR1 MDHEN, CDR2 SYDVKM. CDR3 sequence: CASSARVLNTEAFF. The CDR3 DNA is TGTGCCAGCAGTGCTCGGGTCCTCAACACTGAAGCTTTCTTT.

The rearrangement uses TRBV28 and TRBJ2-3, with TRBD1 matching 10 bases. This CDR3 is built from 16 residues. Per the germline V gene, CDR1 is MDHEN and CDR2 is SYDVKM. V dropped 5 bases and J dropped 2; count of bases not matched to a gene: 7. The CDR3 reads CASSGMGTGDTDTQYF. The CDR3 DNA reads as TGTGCCAGCAGTGGGATGGGGACAGGGGACACAGATACGCAGTATTTT.

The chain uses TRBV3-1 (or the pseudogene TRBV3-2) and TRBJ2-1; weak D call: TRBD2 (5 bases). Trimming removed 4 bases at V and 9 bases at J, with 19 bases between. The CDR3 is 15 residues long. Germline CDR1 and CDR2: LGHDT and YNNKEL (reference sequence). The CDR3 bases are TGTGCCAGCAGCCGTGCTTCGAGGGCCCTCGGTGAGCAGTTCTTC. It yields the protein CASSRASRALGEQFF.

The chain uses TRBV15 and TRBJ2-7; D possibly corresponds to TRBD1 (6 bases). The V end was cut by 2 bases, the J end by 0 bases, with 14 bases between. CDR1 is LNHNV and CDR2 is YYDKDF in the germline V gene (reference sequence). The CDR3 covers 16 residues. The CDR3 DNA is TGTGCCACCAGCAGATCCCTGGGGGCGAGCTCCTACGAGCAGTACTTC. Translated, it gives CATSRSLGASSYEQYF.

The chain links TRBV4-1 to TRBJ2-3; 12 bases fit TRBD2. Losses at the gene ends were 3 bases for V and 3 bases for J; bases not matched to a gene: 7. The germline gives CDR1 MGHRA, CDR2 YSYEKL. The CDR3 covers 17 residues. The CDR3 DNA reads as TGCGCCAGCAGCCAGACTAGCGGGAGCGCCCGGACAGATACGCAGTATTTT. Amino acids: CASSQTSGSARTDTQYF.

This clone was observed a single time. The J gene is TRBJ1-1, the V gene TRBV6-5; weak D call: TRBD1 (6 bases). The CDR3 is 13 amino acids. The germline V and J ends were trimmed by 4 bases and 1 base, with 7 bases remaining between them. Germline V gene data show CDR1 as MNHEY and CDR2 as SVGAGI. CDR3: CASSWGQNTEAFF. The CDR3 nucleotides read TGTGCCAGCAGTTGGGGGCAGAACACTGAAGCTTTCTTT.

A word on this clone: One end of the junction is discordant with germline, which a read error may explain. CDR3 bases: TGTGCTAGCAGCCCCAGTTGGACCGGGGAGCTGTTTTTT. Amino acid sequence: CASSPSWTGELFF. The V call is TRBV7-7, the J call TRBJ2-2; D gene uncertain. The CDR3 length is 13 residues. CDR1 is SSHAT and CDR2 is FNYEAQ in the germline V gene (reference sequence).

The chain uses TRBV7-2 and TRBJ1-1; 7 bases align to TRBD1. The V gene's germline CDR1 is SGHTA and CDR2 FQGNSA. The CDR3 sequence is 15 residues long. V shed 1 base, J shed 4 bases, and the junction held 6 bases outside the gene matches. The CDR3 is CASSLGGRGSTEAFF. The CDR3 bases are TGTGCCAGCAGCTTAGGTGGCAGGGGGAGCACTGAAGCTTTCTTT.

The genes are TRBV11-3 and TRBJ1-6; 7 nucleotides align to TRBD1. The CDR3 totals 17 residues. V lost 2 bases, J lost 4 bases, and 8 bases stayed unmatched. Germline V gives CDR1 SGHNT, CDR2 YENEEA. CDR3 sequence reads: CASSLQGDSSYNSPLHF. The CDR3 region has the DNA TGTGCCAGCAGCTTACAAGGGGACAGTTCTTATAATTCACCCCTCCACTTT.

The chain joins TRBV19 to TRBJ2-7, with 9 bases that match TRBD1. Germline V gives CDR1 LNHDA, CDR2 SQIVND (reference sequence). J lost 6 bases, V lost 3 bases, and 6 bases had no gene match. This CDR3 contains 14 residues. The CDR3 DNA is TGTGCCAGTAGTATCGAGGACAGGGGTATCGAGCAGTACTTC. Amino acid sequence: CASSIEDRGIEQYF.

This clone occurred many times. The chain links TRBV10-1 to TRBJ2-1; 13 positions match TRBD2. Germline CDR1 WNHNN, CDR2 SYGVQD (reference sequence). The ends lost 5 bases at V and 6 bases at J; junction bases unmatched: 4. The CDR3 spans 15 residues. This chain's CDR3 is CASSYGTSGTNEQFF. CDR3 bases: TGCGCCAGCAGTTATGGGACTAGCGGGACCAATGAGCAGTTCTTC.

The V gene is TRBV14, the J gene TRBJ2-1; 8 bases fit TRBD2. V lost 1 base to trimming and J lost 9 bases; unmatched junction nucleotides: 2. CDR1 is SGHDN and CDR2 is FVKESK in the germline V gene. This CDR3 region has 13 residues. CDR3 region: CASSQARGGEQFF. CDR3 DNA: TGTGCCAGCAGCCAAGCTCGGGGGGGTGAGCAGTTCTTC.

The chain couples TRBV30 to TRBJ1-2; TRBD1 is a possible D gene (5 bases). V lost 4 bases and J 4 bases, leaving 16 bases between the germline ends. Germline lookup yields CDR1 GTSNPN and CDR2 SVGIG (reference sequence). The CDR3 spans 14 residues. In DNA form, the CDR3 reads TGTGCCTGGAATAAGCGGGCAGGGCCCTATGGCTACACCTTC. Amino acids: CAWNKRAGPYGYTF.